The 13 T cell receptor beta chains below come from one sample, sequenced in a study of shared clonotypes between healthy human individuals. Assay: immunoSEQ multiplex PCR; the TCRdb copy retains only in-frame clones and omits some. The sample has 470,000 or so clones, about 84% seen once. The source material was PBMCs. The source is a woman aged 40-49 years in good health. Some clones in this sample may be carry-over from other donors' samples.

The chain couples TRBV11-2 to TRBJ2-7, with 8 bases lining up with TRBD2. The CDR3 length is 16 residues. J was trimmed by 0 bases and V by 4 bases; bases with no gene match: 8. Per the germline V gene, CDR1 is SGHAT and CDR2 is FQNNGV. The chain's CDR3 is CASSSMAGTSSYEQYF. CDR3 bases: TGTGCCAGCAGCTCCATGGCGGGGACTAGCTCCTACGAGCAGTACTTC.

This clone was picked up a small number of times. The CDR3 loop reads CASSSINTEAFF. The CDR3 DNA sequence: TGTGCCAGCAGCTCAATAAACACTGAAGCTTTCTTT. The gene calls are TRBV7-8 and TRBJ1-1, with D uncertain. Germline CDR1 is SGHVS and CDR2 is FQNEAQ. There are 12 residues in the CDR3. V was shortened by 4 bases and J by 2 bases, with 5 bases between the two germline ends.

The V and J genes are TRBV5-3 and TRBJ1-1, with D tentatively TRBD1 (5 bases). TRBV5-3 is recorded as an ORF, its role being uncertain. Trimming left V 2 bases short and J 1 base short, with 18 bases between. CDR3 length equals 17 residues. CDR3 loop: CARSFVWIPGGNTEAFF. The CDR3, as DNA: TGTGCCAGAAGCTTTGTATGGATCCCGGGGGGGAACACTGAAGCTTTCTTT.

As for this clone: It differs at one base from a far larger clone, so likely a read error. The rearrangement uses TRBV7-2 and TRBJ2-7; 7 nucleotides match TRBD2. J lost 7 bases, V lost 2 bases, and 11 bases had no gene match. The germline V gene has CDR1 SGHTA and CDR2 FQGNSA. This CDR3 has 15 amino acids. DNA for the CDR3: TGTGCCAGCAGCTTACTGACTAGCTTCTGTGGTGAGCAGTACTTC. Translation gives CASSLLTSFCGEQYF.

The rearrangement links TRBV11-2 to TRBJ2-7; no reliable D call. The CDR3 contains 12 residues. V was shortened by 4 bases and J by 7 bases, with 11 bases between the two germline ends. The germline V gene has CDR1 SGHAT and CDR2 FQNNGV. Written as DNA, the CDR3 is TGTGCCAGCAGCTCCGCAGAATATGAGCAGTACTTC. Its translation: CASSSAEYEQYF.

There are a few counts of this clone. This chain links TRBV4-1 with TRBJ1-5; D is unresolved. This CDR3 comprises 15 residues. V lost 4 bases and J lost 5, with 15 bases in between. Germline CDR1 MGHRA, CDR2 YSYEKL. This CDR3 reads CASSLSGQVDQPQHF. DNA of the CDR3: TGCGCCAGCAGCCTCAGCGGGCAGGTAGATCAGCCCCAGCATTTT.

With respect to this clone: A far larger clone differs by one base, so this is likely a read error. At the DNA level, this CDR3 is encoded by other sequences in the same sample as well. The rearrangement joins TRBV9 to TRBJ1-2; 12 bases are shared with TRBD1. Trimming took 0 bases from V and 7 from J; bases not matched to a gene: 7. Germline V gives CDR1 SGDLS, CDR2 YYNGEE. This CDR3 is built from 16 residues. CDR3 sequence (DNA): TGTGCCAGCAGCGTAGTGGGACAGGGGGCTACGGGTGGCTACACCTTC. Amino acid sequence: CASSVVGQGATGGYTF.

The chain joins TRBV5-8 to TRBJ1-5; D not resolved. The CDR3 runs to 15 residues. Trimming left V 6 bases short and J 0 bases short, with 13 bases between. The germline V gene has CDR1 SGHTS and CDR2 YDEGEE. DNA of the CDR3: TGTGCCAGCACCCCGAGGTCCTATAGCAATCAGCCCCAGCATTTT. Translating gives CASTPRSYSNQPQHF.

This clone was seen only a few times. The CDR3 sequence is CASSTGQGMTEAFF. The CDR3 nucleotides read TGCGCCAGCAGCACGGGACAGGGAATGACTGAAGCTTTCTTT. This chain links TRBV5-1 with TRBJ1-1; the match to TRBD1 covers 9 bases. Germline lookup yields CDR1 SGHRS and CDR2 YFSETQ. The CDR3 is made up of 14 amino acids. V was clipped by 4 bases and J by 5 bases; unmatched bases: 6.

The chain employs TRBV2 and TRBJ2-2; D ambiguous. Germline CDR1 is SNHLY and CDR2 is FYNNEI. V lost 9 bases and J lost 5, with 1 base in between. This CDR3 contains 9 residues. The DNA of the CDR3 is TGTGCCAGAACCGGGGAGCTGTTTTTT. Translating it yields CARTGELFF.

The V gene is TRBV5-1, the J gene TRBJ2-1; TRBD2 aligns across 16 bases. The CDR3 contains 17 residues. After removal of 3 bases from V and 4 bases from J, the junction contained 4 bases not matched to a gene. Germline CDR1 SGHRS, CDR2 YFSETQ. The CDR3 loop is CASSWGTSGRVYNEQFF. The CDR3 DNA is TGCGCCAGCAGCTGGGGGACTAGCGGGAGGGTGTACAATGAGCAGTTCTTC.

The sample holds many counts of this clone. Other DNA sequences in the sample encode the same CDR3. The V gene is TRBV15, the J gene TRBJ1-5, with D hard to call. Germline CDR1 is LNHNV and CDR2 is YYDKDF (reference sequence). This CDR3 spans 13 amino acids. The ends were cut back, 5 bases at V and 3 bases at J, with 8 bases in the middle. The CDR3 spells CATSPGYNQPQHF. The CDR3 DNA sequence: TGTGCCACCAGCCCCGGGTACAATCAGCCCCAGCATTTT.

The chain is built from TRBV2 and TRBJ2-7; 9 nucleotides align to TRBD2. The CDR3 extends over 15 amino acids. The germline CDR1 and CDR2 sequences are SNHLY and FYNNEI. Trimming took 8 bases from V and 3 from J; bases not matched to a gene: 11. The CDR3 DNA reads as TGTGCCAGCTTGAAAGGGAGCGGGAGGCGCTACGAGCAGTACTTC. Amino acids: CASLKGSGRRYEQYF. The full variable domain, completed using reference TRBV2 and TRBJ2-7, is EPEVTQTPSHQVTQMGQEVILRCVPISNHLYFYWYRQILGQKVEFLVSFYNNEISEKSEIFDDQFSVERPDGSNFTLKIRSTKLEDSAMYFCASLKGSGRRYEQYFGPGTRLTVT.